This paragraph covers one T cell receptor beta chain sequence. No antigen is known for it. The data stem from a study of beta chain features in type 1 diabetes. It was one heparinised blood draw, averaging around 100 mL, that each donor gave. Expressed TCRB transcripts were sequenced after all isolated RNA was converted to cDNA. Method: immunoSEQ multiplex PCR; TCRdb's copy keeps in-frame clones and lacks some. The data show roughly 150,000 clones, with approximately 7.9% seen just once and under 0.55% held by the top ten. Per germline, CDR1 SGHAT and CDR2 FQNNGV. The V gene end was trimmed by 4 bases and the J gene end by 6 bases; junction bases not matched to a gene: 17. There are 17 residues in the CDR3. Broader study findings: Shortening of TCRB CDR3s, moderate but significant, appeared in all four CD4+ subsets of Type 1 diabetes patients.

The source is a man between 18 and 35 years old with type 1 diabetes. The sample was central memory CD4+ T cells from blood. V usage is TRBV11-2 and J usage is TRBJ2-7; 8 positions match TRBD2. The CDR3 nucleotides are TGTGCCAGCAGCTCATCCCGTCGGGGGGGGGCCAGGTTCGAGCAGTACTTC. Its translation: CASSSSRRGGARFEQYF.